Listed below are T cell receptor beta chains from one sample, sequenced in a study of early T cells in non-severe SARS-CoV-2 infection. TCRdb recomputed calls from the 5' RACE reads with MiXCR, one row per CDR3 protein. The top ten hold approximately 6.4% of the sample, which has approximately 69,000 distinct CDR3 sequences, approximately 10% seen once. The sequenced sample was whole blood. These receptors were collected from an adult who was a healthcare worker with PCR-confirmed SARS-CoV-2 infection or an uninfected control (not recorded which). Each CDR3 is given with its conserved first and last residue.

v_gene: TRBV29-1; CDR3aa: CSAGRRTETQYF
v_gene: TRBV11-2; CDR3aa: CASSQPTAVGEQFF
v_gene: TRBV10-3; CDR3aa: CAASAEVRAYEQYF
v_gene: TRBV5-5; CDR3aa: CASRTTGPGTGELFF
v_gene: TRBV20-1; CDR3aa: CSARDRTGGNEQYF
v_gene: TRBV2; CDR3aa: CASRRDSQGPQHF
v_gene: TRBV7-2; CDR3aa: CASSFRTLPYTDTQYF
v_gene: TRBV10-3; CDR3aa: CAISESDYEQYF
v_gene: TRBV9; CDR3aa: CASSVEARQSYEQYF
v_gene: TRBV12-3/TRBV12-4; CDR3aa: CASSYTSGRSYEQYF
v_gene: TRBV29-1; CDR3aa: CSVVGHGEQFF
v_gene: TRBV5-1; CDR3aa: CASSLDPGLAGSDTQYF
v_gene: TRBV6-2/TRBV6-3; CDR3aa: CASSPAGDTDTQYF
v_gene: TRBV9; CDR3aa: CASSSDRAQETQYF
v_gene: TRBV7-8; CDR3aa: CASSSLIYEQYF
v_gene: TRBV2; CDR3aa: CASSNSPGSQNIQYF
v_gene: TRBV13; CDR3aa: CASSSRDYEQYF
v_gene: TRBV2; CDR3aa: CASSKGGGTDTQYF
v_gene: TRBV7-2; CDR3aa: CASSLLLGYTF
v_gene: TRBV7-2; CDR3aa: CASSLARMATGELFF
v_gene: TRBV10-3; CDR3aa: CASRLAGNEQYF
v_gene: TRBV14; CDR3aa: CASSNRGRNTEAFF
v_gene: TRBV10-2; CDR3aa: CASRRGGSSYNEQFF
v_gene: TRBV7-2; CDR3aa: CASSSGTRKETQYF
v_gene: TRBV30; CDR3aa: CAWLERASHSPLHF
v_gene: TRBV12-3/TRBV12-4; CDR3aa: CASSLEGTKGYEQYF
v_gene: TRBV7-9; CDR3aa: CASSLVPGLAKNIQYF
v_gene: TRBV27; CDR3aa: CASSSTRLPAGDEQFF
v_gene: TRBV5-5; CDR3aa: CASSLGFETQYF
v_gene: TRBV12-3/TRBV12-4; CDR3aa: CASTTTSRENTEAFF
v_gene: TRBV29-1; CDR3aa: CSVEGRASGNTIYF
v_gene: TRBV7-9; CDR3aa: CASKRGAGAYNEQFF
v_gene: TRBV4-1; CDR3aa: CASSQDRSSGRAREETQYF
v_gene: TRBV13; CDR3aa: CASSYPGVQETQYF
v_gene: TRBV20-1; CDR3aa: CSAKDRVSTDTQYF
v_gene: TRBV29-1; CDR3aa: CSVVTSGRQQFF
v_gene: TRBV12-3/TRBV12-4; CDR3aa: CASSGDRGTEAFF
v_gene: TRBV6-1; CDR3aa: CASSEWGNEQFF
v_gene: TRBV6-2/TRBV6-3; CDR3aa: CASSRPAYNEQFF
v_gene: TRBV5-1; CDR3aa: CASSLNAQNNEQFF